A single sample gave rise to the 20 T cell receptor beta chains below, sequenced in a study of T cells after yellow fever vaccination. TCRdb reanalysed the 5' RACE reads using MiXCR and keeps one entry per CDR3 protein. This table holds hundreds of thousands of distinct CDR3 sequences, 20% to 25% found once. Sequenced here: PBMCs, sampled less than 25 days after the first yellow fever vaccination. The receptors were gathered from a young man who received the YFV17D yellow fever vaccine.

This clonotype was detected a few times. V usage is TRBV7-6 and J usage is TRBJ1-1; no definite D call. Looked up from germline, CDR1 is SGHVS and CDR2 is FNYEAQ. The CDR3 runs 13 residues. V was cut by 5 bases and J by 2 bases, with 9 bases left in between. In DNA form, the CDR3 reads TGTGCCAGCAGCGCCGGACCCAACACTGAAGCTTTCTTT. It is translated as CASSAGPNTEAFF. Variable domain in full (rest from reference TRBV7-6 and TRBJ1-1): GAGVSQSPRYKVTKRGQDVALRCDPISGHVSLYWYRQALGQGPEFLTYFNYEAQQDKSGLPNDRFSAERPEGSISTLTIQRTEQRDSAMYRCASSAGPNTEAFFGQGTRLTVV.

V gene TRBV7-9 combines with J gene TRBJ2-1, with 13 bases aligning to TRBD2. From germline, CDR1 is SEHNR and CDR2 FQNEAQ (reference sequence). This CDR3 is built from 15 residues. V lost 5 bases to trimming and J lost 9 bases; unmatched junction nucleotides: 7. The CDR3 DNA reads TGTGCCAGCAGCCCAACTAGCGGGGGGGCCATTGAGCAGTTCTTC. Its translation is CASSPTSGGAIEQFF.

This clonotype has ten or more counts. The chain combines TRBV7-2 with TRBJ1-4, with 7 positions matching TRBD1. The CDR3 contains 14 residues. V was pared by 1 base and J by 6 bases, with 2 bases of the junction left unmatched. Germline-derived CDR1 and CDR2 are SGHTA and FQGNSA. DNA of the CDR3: TGTGCCAGCAGCTTAGACGGGACAGATGAAAAACTGTTTTTT. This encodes CASSLDGTDEKLFF.

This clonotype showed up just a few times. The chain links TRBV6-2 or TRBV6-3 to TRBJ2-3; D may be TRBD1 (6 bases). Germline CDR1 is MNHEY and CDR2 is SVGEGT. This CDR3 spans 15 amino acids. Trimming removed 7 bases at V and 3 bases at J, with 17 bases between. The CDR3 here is CASTSQGYTTDTQYF. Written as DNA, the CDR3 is TGTGCCAGCACGTCACAGGGATATACTACAGATACGCAGTATTTT.

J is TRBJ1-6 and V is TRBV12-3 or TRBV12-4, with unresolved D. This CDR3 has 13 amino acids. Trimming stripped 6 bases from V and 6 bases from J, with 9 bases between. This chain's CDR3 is CASSFNGNSPLHF. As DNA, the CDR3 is TGTGCCAGCAGCTTCAATGGTAATTCACCCCTCCACTTT.

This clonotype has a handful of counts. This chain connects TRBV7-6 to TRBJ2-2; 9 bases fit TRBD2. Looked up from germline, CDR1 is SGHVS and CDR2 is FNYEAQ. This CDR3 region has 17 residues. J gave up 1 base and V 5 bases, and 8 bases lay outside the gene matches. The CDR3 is CASSEGTSSLNTGELFF. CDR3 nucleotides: TGTGCCAGCAGCGAAGGGACTAGCAGCCTGAACACCGGGGAGCTGTTTTTT.

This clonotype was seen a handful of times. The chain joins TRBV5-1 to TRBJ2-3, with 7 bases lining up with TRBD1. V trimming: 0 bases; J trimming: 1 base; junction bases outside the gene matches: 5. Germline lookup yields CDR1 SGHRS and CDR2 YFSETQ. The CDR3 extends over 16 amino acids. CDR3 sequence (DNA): TGCGCCAGCAGCTTGGGGGGACAGTCCCGCACAGATACGCAGTATTTT. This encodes CASSLGGQSRTDTQYF.

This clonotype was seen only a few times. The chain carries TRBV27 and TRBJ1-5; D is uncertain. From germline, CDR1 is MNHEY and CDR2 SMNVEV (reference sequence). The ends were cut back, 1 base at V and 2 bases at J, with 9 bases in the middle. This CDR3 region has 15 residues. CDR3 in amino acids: CASSLFYGGNQPQHF. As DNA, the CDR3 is TGTGCCAGCAGTTTATTTTACGGGGGCAATCAGCCCCAGCATTTT.

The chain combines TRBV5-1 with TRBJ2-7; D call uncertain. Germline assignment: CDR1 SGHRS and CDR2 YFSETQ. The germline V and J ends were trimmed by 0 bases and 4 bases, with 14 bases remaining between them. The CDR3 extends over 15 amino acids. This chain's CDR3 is CASSLVPQELYEQYF. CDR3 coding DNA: TGCGCCAGCAGCTTGGTTCCCCAGGAACTGTACGAGCAGTACTTC.

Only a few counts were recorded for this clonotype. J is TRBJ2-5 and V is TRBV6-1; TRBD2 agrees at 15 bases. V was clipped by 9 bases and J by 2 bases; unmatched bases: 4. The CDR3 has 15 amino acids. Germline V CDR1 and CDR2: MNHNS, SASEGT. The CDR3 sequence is CARGLAGGQQETQYF. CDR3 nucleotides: TGTGCCAGGGGACTAGCGGGGGGACAACAAGAGACCCAGTACTTC.

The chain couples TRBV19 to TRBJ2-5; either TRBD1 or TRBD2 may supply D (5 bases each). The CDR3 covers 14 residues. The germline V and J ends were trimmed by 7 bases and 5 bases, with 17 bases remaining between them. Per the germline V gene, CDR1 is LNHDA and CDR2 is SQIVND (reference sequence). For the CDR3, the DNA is TGTGCCAGTACCTCGGCAGGGAGTCACGAGACCCAGTACTTC. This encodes CASTSAGSHETQYF.

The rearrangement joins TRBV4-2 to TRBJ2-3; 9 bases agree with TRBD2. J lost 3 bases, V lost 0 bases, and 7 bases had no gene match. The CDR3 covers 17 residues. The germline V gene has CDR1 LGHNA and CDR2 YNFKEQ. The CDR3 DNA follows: TGTGCCAGCAGCCAAGATGGAGGGACTAGCCCGACAGATACGCAGTATTTT. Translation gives CASSQDGGTSPTDTQYF.

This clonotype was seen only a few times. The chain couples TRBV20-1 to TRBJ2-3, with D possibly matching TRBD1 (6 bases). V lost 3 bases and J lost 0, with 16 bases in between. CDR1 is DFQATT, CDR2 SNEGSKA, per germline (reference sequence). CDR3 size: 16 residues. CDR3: CSASALRTVSTDTQYF. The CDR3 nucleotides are TGCAGTGCTAGCGCTTTAAGGACAGTGAGCACAGATACGCAGTATTTT.

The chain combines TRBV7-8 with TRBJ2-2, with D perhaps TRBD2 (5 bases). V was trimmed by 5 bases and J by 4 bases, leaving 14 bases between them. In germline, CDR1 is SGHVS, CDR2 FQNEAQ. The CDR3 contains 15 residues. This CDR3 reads CASSPPGFGTGELFF. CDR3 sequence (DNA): TGTGCCAGCAGCCCGCCGGGGTTCGGCACCGGGGAGCTGTTTTTT.

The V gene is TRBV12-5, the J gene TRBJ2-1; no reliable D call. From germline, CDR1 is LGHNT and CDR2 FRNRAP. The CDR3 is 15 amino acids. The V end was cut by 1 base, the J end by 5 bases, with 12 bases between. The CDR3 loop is CASGLGRRIHNEQFF. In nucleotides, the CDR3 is TGTGCTAGTGGTTTGGGGAGACGGATCCACAATGAGCAGTTCTTC.

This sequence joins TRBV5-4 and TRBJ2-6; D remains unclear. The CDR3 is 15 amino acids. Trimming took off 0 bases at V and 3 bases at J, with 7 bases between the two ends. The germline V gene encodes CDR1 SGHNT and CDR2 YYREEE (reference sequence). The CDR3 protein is CASSLGGNGANVLTF. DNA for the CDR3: TGTGCCAGCAGCTTGGGGGGAAATGGGGCCAACGTCCTGACTTTC.

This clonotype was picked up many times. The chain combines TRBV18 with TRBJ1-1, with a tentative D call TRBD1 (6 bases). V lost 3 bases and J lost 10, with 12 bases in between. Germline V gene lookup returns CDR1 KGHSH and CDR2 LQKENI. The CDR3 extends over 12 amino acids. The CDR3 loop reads CASSPQGFAAFF. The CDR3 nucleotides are TGTGCCAGCTCACCCCAGGGGTTCGCAGCTTTCTTT.

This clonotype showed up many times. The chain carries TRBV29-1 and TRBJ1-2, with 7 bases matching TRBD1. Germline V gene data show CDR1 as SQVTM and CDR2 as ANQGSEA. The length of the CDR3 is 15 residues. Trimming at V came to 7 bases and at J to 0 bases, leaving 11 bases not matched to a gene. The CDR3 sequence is CSAEGFRGANYGYTF. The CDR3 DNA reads TGCAGCGCCGAAGGGTTCAGGGGGGCTAACTATGGCTACACCTTC.

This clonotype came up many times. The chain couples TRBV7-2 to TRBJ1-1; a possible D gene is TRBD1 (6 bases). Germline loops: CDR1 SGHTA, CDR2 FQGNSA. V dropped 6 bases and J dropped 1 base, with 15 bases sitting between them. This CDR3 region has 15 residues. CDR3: CASRQGGARNTEAFF. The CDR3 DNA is TGTGCCAGCAGACAAGGGGGGGCCAGGAACACTGAAGCTTTCTTT. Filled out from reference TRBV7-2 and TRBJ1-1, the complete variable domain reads GAGVSQSPSNKVTEKGKDVELRCDPISGHTALYWYRQSLGQGLEFLIYFQGNSAPDKSGLPSDRFSAERTGGSVSTLTIQRTQQEDSAVYLCASRQGGARNTEAFFGQGTRLTVV.

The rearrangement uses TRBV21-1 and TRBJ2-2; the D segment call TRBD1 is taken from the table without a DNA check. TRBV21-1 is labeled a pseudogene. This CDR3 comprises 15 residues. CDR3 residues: CARCPTGGDTGELFF. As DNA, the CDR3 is TGTGCCAGGTGTCCGACAGGGGGGGACACCGGGGAGCTGTTTTTT.